The 7 T cell receptor beta chains below were found in one sample sequenced in a study of blood T cell repertoires in COVID-19. Repertoires were generated with immunoSEQ multiplex PCR, while TCRdb's copy carries only in-frame clones and drops some. The table shows about 76,000 clones, with approximately 84% occurring only once. Sequencing was carried out using peripheral blood. The receptors come from a human donor in a cohort sampled during active COVID-19.

This chain joins TRBV11-2 and TRBJ2-7; TRBD1 matches at 10 bases. Germline-derived CDR1 and CDR2 are SGHAT and FQNNGV. With 6 bases clipped from V and 3 bases from J, the junction kept 2 bases outside the gene matches. The CDR3 has 13 amino acids. CDR3 loop: CASSRTGGYEQYF. In nucleotides, the CDR3 is TGTGCCAGCAGTCGGACAGGGGGCTACGAGCAGTACTTC.

A single count supports this clone. J is TRBJ2-1 and V is TRBV18; 7 positions agree with TRBD2. This CDR3 has 15 amino acids. From germline, CDR1 is KGHSH and CDR2 LQKENI. The ends lost 3 bases at V and 7 bases at J; junction bases unmatched: 9. The CDR3 nucleotides read TGTGCCAGCTCACCGGGACTAACCGCCGGGAATGAGCAGTTCTTC. Its translation is CASSPGLTAGNEQFF.

The chain combines TRBV11-3 with TRBJ1-1, with TRBD1 as a possible D gene (5 bases). Germline values: CDR1 SGHNT, CDR2 YENEEA. V lost 1 base and J lost 1, with 10 bases in between. The CDR3 contains 15 residues. The CDR3 coding sequence is TGTGCCAGCAGCTTAGGGGGGGGAACGAACACTGAAGCTTTCTTT. This translates into CASSLGGGTNTEAFF.

In this sample, this clone turned up a few times. The rearrangement uses TRBV10-3 and TRBJ2-5; tentative D call: TRBD1 (5 bases). Trimming removed 6 bases from V and 5 bases from J, with 7 bases in between. The CDR3 loop spans 11 amino acids. Germline CDR1 is ENHRY and CDR2 is SYGVKD. The CDR3 coding sequence is TGTGCCATCAGATCAGGGGAGACCCAGTACTTC. Protein product: CAIRSGETQYF.

The chain couples TRBV5-4 to TRBJ2-1; TRBD2 aligns across 8 bases. V trimming: 2 bases; J trimming: 4 bases; junction bases outside the gene matches: 5. The CDR3 has 15 residues. The germline CDR1 and CDR2 sequences are SGHNT and YYREEE (reference sequence). The CDR3 nucleotides read TGTGCCAGCAGCTTCGCGATAGCGGGGTACAATGAGCAGTTCTTC. Translating it yields CASSFAIAGYNEQFF.

CDR3 nucleotides: TGTGCCACCAGCAGAGCCCCAAGGGCGGGGGGAACTAATGAAAAACTGTTTTTT. It is translated as CATSRAPRAGGTNEKLFF. The chain uses TRBV15 and TRBJ1-4; D is possibly TRBD1 (5 bases). Germline lookup yields CDR1 LNHNV and CDR2 YYDKDF (reference sequence). V dropped 1 base and J dropped 1 base, with 16 bases sitting between them. The CDR3 totals 18 residues. Filled out from reference TRBV15 and TRBJ1-4, the complete variable domain reads DAMVIQNPRYQVTQFGKPVTLSCSQTLNHNVMYWYQQKSSQAPKLLFHYYDKDFNNEADTPDNFQSRRPNTSFCFLDIRSPGLGDTAMYLCATSRAPRAGGTNEKLFFGSGTQLSVL.

The chain has TRBV10-3 and TRBJ2-5, with 8 bases aligning to TRBD1. Germline loops: CDR1 ENHRY, CDR2 SYGVKD. This CDR3 region has 14 residues. After removal of 2 bases from V and 5 bases from J, the junction contained 4 bases not matched to a gene. Here the CDR3 reads CAISEAGGSETQYF. CDR3 DNA sequence: TGTGCCATCAGTGAGGCAGGGGGCAGTGAGACCCAGTACTTC.